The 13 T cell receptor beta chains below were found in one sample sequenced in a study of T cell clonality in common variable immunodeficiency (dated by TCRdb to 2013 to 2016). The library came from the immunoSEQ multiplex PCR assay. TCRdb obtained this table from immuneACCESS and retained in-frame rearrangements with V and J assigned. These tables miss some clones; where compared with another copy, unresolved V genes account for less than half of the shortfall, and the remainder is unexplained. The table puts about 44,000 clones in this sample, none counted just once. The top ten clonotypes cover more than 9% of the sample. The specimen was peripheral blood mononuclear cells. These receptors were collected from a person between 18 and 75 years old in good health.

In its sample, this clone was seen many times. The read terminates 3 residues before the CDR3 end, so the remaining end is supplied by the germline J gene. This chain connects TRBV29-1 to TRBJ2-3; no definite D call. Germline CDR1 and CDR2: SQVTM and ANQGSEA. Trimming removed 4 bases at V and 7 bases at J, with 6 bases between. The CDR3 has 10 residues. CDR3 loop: CSVVRNTQYF. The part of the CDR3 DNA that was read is TGCAGCGTTGTGCGGAATACG.

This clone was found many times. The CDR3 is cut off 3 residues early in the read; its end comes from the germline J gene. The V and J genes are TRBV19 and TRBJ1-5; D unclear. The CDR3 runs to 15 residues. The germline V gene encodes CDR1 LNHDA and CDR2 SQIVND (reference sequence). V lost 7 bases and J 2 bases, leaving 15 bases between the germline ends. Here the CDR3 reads CASKEVDQGNQPQHF. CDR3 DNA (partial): TGTGCCAGTAAAGAGGTGGATCAGGGCAATCAGCCC.

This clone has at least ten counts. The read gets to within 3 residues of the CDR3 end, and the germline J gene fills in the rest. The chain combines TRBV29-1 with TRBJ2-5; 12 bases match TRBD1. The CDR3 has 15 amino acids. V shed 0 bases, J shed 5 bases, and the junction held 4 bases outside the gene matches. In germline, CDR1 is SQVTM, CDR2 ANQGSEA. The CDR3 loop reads CSVEDRDRGLETQYF. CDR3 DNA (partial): TGCAGCGTTGAAGATCGGGACAGGGGGCTGGAGACC. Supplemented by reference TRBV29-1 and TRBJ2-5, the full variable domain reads SAVISQKPSRDICQRGTSLTIQCQVDSQVTMMFWYRQQPGQSLTLIATANQGSEATYESGFVIDKFPISRPNLTFSTLTVSNMSPEDSSIYLCSVEDRDRGLETQYFGPGTRLLVL.

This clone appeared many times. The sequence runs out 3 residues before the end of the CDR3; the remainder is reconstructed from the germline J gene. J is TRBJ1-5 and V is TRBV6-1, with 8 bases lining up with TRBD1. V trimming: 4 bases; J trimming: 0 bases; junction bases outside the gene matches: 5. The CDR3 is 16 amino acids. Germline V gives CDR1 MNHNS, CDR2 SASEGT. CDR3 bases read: TGTGCCAGCAGTGGAGGGACAGGCAATAGCAATCAGCCC. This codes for CASSGGTGNSNQP. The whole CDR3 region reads CASSGGTGNSNQPQHF.

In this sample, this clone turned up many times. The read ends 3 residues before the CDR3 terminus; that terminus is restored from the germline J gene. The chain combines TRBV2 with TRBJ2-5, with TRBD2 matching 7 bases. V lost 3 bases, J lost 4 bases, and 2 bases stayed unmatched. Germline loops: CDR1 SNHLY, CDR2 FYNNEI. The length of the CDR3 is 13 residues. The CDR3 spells CASSEASGETQYF. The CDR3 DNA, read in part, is TGTGCCAGCAGTGAGGCTAGCGGAGAGACC.

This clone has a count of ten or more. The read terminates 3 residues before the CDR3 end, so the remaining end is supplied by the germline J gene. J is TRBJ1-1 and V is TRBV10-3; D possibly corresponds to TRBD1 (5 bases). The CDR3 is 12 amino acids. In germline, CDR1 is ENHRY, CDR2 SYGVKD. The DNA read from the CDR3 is TGTGCCATCAGACCTGGGGGGGAAAAA. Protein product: CAIRPGGEK. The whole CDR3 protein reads CAIRPGGEKAFF.

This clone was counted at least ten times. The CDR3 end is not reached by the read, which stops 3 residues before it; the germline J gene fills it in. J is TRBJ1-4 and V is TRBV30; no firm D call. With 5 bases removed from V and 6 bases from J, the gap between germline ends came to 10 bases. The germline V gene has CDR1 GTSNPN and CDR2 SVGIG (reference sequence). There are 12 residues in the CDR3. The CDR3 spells CAWGLKHEKLFF. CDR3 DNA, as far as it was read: TGTGCCTGGGGGCTTAAGCATGAAAAA.

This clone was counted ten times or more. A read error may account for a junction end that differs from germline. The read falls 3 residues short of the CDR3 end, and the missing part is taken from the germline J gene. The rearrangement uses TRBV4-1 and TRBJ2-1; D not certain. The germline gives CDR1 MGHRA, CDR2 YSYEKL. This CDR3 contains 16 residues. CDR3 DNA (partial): TGCACCAGCAGCCAAGTTCGCGAGAGCTCCTACAATGAG. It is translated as CTSSQVRESSYNE. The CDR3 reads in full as CTSSQVRESSYNEQFF.

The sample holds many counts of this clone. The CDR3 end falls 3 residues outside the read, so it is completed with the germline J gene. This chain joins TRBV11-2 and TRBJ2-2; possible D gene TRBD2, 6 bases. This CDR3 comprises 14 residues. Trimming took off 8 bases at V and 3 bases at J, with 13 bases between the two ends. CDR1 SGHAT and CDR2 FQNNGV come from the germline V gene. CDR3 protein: CASGSSVYTGELFF. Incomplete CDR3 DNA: TGTGCCAGCGGCTCTAGCGTTTACACCGGGGAG.

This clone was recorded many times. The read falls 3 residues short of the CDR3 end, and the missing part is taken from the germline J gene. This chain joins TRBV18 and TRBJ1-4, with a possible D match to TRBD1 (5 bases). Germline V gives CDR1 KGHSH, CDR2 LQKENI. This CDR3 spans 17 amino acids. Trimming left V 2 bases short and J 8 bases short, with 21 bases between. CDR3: CASSPVSGSALGEKLFF. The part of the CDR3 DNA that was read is TGTGCCAGCTCACCAGTGTCAGGGAGTGCCCTGGGGGAAAAA.

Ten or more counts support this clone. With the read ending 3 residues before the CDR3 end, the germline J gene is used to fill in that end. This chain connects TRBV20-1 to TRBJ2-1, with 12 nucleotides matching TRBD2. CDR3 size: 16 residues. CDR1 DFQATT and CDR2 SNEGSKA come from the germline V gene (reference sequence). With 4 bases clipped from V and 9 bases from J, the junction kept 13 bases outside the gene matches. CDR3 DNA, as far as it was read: TGCAGTGCTAAGCTAGCGGGGGGGATCCCGGCGGGTGAG. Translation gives CSAKLAGGIPAGE. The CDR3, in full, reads CSAKLAGGIPAGEQFF.

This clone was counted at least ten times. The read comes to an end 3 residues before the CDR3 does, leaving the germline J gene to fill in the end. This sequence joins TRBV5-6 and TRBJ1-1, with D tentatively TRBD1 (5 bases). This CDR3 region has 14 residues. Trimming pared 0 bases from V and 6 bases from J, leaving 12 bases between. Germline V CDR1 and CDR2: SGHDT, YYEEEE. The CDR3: CASSLEGMRAEAFF. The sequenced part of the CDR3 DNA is TGTGCCAGCAGCTTGGAGGGGATGAGGGCTGAA.

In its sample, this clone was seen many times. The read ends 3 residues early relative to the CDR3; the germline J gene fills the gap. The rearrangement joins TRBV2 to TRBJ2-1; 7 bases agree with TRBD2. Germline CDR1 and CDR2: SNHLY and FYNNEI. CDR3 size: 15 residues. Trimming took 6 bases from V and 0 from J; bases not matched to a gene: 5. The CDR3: CASRWGGSSYNEQFF. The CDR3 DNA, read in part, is TGTGCCAGCAGATGGGGGGGGAGCTCCTACAATGAG.